A selection of T cell receptor beta chains follows, all from one sample in a study of tissue T cells after allogeneic stem cell transplantation. Profiling relied on immunoSEQ multiplex PCR, and the TCRdb table lists in-frame clones only, not all of them. The sample carries tens of thousands of clones, roughly 92% recorded once. Sequenced here: blood, sampled before transplantation. These receptor sequences come from a woman aged 35-75 years who later had graft-versus-host disease after an allogeneic stem cell transplant. Each CDR3 is given with its conserved first and last residue. The D gene is left open where the match is weak. Not all rows give a size; the values are once, few, many and, for expanded clones, a class.

TRBD2 TRBJ2-7 . TRBV7-9 CASSLEIRREGYEQYF TGTGCCAGCAGCTTAGAGATTCGGCGGGAGGGGTACGAGCAGTACTTC
TRBD1 TRBJ1-5 once TRBV15 CATSSQGGNQPQHF TGTGCCACCAGCAGCCAGGGGGGTAATCAGCCCCAGCATTTT
. TRBJ1-5 . TRBV6-6 CASSYRGLGQPQHF TGTGCCAGCAGTTACCGAGGTCTAGGGCAGCCCCAGCATTTT
TRBD2 TRBJ2-1 . TRBV9 CASSPQLAGGNEQFF TGTGCCAGCAGCCCACAGCTAGCGGGGGGCAATGAGCAGTTCTTC
. TRBJ2-5 . TRBV28 CASSAPLTGYQETQYF TGTGCCAGCAGTGCCCCTTTGACAGGATACCAAGAGACCCAGTACTTC
TRBD1 TRBJ2-1 . TRBV4-1 CASSHGQGYEQFF TGCGCCAGCAGCCATGGACAGGGTTATGAGCAGTTCTTC
. TRBJ2-1 . TRBV27 CASSLRLGPNEQFF TGTGCCAGCAGTTTGCGTTTGGGACCCAATGAGCAGTTCTTC
. TRBJ2-1 . TRBV5-1 CASSLEGFPNEQFF TGCGCCAGCAGCTTGGAGGGGTTTCCCAATGAGCAGTTCTTC
TRBD2 TRBJ2-3 . TRBV27 CASSLSRASGPRGFTDTQYF TGTGCCAGCAGTTTATCGCGGGCTAGCGGCCCCAGAGGTTTCACAGATACGCAGTATTTT
. TRBJ1-1 . TRBV27 CASSLVRGTEAFF TGTGCCAGCAGTTTAGTAAGGGGCACTGAAGCTTTCTTT
. TRBJ1-1 . TRBV27 CASSYGGLETEAFF TGTGCCAGCAGTTACGGGGGGCTGGAAACTGAAGCTTTCTTT
. TRBJ2-2 . TRBV5-1 CASRLADSNTGELFF TGCGCCAGCAGATTAGCGGATTCGAACACCGGGGAGCTGTTTTTT
TRBD1 TRBJ1-2 . TRBV30 CAWSERQGVGYTF TGTGCCTGGAGTGAGAGACAGGGGGTTGGCTACACCTTC
. TRBJ1-2 . TRBV7-2 CASSPGNYGYTF TGTGCCAGCAGCCCGGGTAACTATGGCTACACCTTC
. TRBJ2-1 . TRBV7-9 CASSLGTVTYNEQFF TGTGCCAGCAGCTTAGGGACAGTTACCTACAATGAGCAGTTCTTC
. TRBJ1-3 . TRBV6-5 CASSWMDSGNTIYF TGTGCCAGCAGTTGGATGGACTCTGGAAACACCATATATTTT
TRBD2 TRBJ2-7 . TRBV30 CAWFGGGDEQYF TGTGCCTGGTTCGGGGGAGGGGACGAGCAGTACTTC
TRBD2 TRBJ2-1 . TRBV7-6 CASSQLGGSGIYNEQFF TGTGCCAGCAGCCAACTTGGCGGTAGCGGGATCTACAATGAGCAGTTCTTC
TRBD2 TRBJ2-2 . TRBV4-3 CASSQAGLAGEIDTGELFF TGCGCCAGCAGCCAAGCTGGCCTAGCGGGAGAAATCGACACCGGGGAGCTGTTTTTT
TRBD2 TRBJ2-7 . TRBV10-3 CAISGPSWAGGYEQYF TGTGCCATCAGTGGCCCCTCCTGGGCGGGAGGTTACGAGCAGTACTTC
. TRBJ2-1 . TRBV28 CASSGGPYNEQFF TGTGCCAGCAGTGGCGGACCATACAATGAGCAGTTCTTC
. TRBJ2-2 . TRBV29-1 CSIRPDNTGELFF TGCAGCATTCGACCGGATAACACCGGGGAGCTGTTTTTT
TRBD1 TRBJ1-6 . TRBV28 CASSFQRTGPRSPLHF TGTGCCAGCAGTTTCCAAAGGACAGGACCGAGGTCACCCCTCCACTTT
. TRBJ1-4 . TRBV18 CASSPQAEKLFF TGTGCCAGCTCACCACAGGCTGAAAAACTGTTTTTT
. TRBJ2-3 . TRBV18 CASSPRGGRRTPDTQYF TGTGCCAGCTCACCGCGAGGGGGGCGGAGAACCCCAGATACGCAGTATTTT
. TRBJ2-5 . TRBV18 CASSLTVGAETQYF TGTGCCAGCTCACTAACGGTAGGGGCTGAGACCCAGTACTTC
. TRBJ1-5 . TRBV29-1 CSVVLRGYSNQPQHF TGCAGCGTTGTTCTCCGGGGATATAGCAATCAGCCCCAGCATTTT
. TRBJ2-3 . TRBV18 CASSPVGTDTQYF TGTGCCAGCTCACCAGTGGGTACAGATACGCAGTATTTT
. TRBJ2-1 . TRBV6-6 CASSAGRTYNEQFF TGTGCCAGCAGTGCCGGACGGACTTACAATGAGCAGTTCTTC
. TRBJ1-5 . TRBV19 CASSIGAGNQPQHF TGTGCCAGTAGTATAGGGGCAGGGAATCAGCCCCAGCATTTT
. TRBJ2-3 . TRBV15 CATSRTDRRVTDTQYF TGTGCCACCAGCAGAACCGACAGGCGAGTCACAGATACGCAGTATTTT
. TRBJ2-5 . TRBV29-1 CSVEKERGLETQYF TGCAGCGTTGAAAAGGAGAGGGGTTTGGAGACCCAGTACTTC
TRBD1 TRBJ1-1 . TRBV24-1 CATSQGGGEAFF TGTGCCACCAGCCAAGGGGGCGGTGAAGCTTTCTTT
. TRBJ2-3 . TRBV20-1 CSGGPTDTQYF TGCAGTGGGGGGCCCACAGATACGCAGTATTTT
. TRBJ1-2 . TRBV11-2 CASSLMEGRQTGYTF TGTGCCAGCAGCTTAATGGAGGGGCGACAAACTGGCTACACCTTC
. TRBJ2-5 . TRBV24-1 CATSRAAEETQYF TGTGCCACCAGCAGGGCGGCGGAAGAGACCCAGTACTTC
. TRBJ1-3 . TRBV7-6 CASRGGNTIYF TGTGCCAGCAGGGGTGGAAACACCATATATTTT
TRBD2 TRBJ2-2 . TRBV30 CAWSLRPGLAAGELFF TGTGCCTGGAGCCTACGCCCGGGACTAGCGGCCGGGGAGCTGTTTTTT
. TRBJ2-3 few TRBV11-2 CASSLGQGKSTDTQYF TGTGCCAGCAGCTTAGGGCAGGGTAAGAGCACAGATACGCAGTATTTT
TRBD2 TRBJ2-7 . TRBV10-1 CASSESHLAGVEQYF TGCGCCAGCAGTGAGTCCCACCTAGCGGGAGTTGAGCAGTACTTC
. TRBJ2-2 . TRBV4-1 CASSQDLDTGELFF TGCGCCAGCAGCCAAGATCTGGACACCGGGGAGCTGTTTTTT
TRBD1 TRBJ2-3 . TRBV5-5 CASSLAGTGDTDTQYF TGTGCCAGCAGCTTGGCGGGGACAGGAGACACAGATACGCAGTATTTT
. TRBJ1-5 . TRBV7-9 CASSLGGYSNQPQHF TGTGCCAGCAGCTTAGGAGGGTATAGCAATCAGCCCCAGCATTTT
TRBD2 TRBJ2-1 . TRBV30 CAWTSGRDYNEQFF TGTGCCTGGACCAGCGGGAGGGACTACAATGAGCAGTTCTTC
. TRBJ1-2 . TRBV6-2/TRBV6-3 CASSSSPGPNYGYTF TGTGCCAGCAGTTCCTCCCCGGGACCCAACTATGGCTACACCTTC
TRBD1 TRBJ1-1 . TRBV28 CASSLGQGAVEAFF TGTGCCAGCAGTTTGGGACAGGGGGCTGTTGAAGCTTTCTTT
. TRBJ2-7 . TRBV20-1 CSARLTDEQYF TGCAGTGCTAGACTGACGGATGAGCAGTACTTC
. TRBJ1-4 once TRBV12-3/TRBV12-4 CATGGALEKLFF TGTGCCACGGGAGGGGCTTTGGAAAAACTGTTTTTT
TRBD2 TRBJ2-3 . TRBV5-4 CASSLGTSGRGGSTDTQYF TGTGCCAGCAGCTTGGGTACTAGCGGGAGGGGAGGTTCCACAGATACGCAGTATTTT